This paragraph covers one TCR beta chain sequence. Its matching antigen is unknown. Germline trimming cut 4 bases from V and 5 bases from J; bases unmatched to any gene: 7. Germline lookup yields CDR1 SGHRS and CDR2 YFSETQ. The CDR3 consists of 15 residues. The data stem from a study of T cell responses to AZD1222 COVID-19 vaccine. Sequencing used immunoSEQ multiplex PCR; TCRdb keeps in-frame clones, though not all of them. The sample lists about 150,000 clones, about 93% occurring once. Study results and caveats: White British ancestry dominated among donors, who included more females, and clonal diversity was possibly underestimated. Targets within unmutated variant regions were reportedly found for nearly half of spike-specific TCRs. Repertoires were obtained only post-peak T cell response.

V is TRBV5-1 and J is TRBJ2-1; 9 bases are a match to TRBD1. Material: peripheral blood, obtained on day 0 of AZD1222 vaccination. The TCR comes from an adult in good health. DNA of the CDR3: TGCGCCAGCAGCCCCGGGGACAGGGAGGACAATGAGCAGTTCTTC. Protein: CASSPGDREDNEQFF.